This T cell receptor (beta chain) appears in the sequencing data of a study of T cell responses to AZD1222 COVID-19 vaccine. Study-wide findings and caveats: White British people made up most donors, females outnumbered males, and clonal diversity was possibly underestimated. Repertoire sampling was restricted to post-peak T cell response timepoints.

Trimming took off 7 bases at V and 3 bases at J, with 13 bases between the two ends. Germline lookup yields CDR1 GTSNPN and CDR2 SVGIG (reference sequence). This CDR3 is built from 12 residues. On this clone: Antigen specificity is unknown.

Repertoires were generated with immunoSEQ multiplex PCR, while TCRdb's copy carries only in-frame clones and drops some. The sample includes roughly 200,000 clones, about 89% seen only once; the top ten take 1.5% to 2%. Combined were second doses at about 4 or about 12 weeks. The receptor was isolated from an adult who received the AZD1222 COVID-19 vaccine. The chain combines TRBV30 with TRBJ2-7, with TRBD2 as a possible D gene (5 bases). Source: peripheral blood, taken 28 days after the second AZD1222 dose. Here the CDR3 DNA reads TGTGCCTCTGCTCGAGGGATCTACGAGCAGTACTTC. It specifies CASARGIYEQYF. The full variable domain, completed using reference TRBV30 and TRBJ2-7, is SQTIHQWPATLVQPVGSPLSLECTVEGTSNPNLYWYRQAAGRGLQLLFYSVGIGQISSEVPQNLSASRPQDRQFILSSKKLLLSDSGFYLCASARGIYEQYFGPGTRLTVT.